These T cell receptor beta chains were read from a single sample in a study of graft-versus-host responses after intestinal transplantation. These receptors are not linked to any known antigen. Profiled with immunoSEQ multiplex PCR; TCRdb holds only in-frame clones, not every one. The table has roughly 89,000 clones, 75% to 95% seen once. This material consisted of unstimulated CD4+ T cells sorted from spleen or lymph node cells, taken before intestinal transplant. These receptors were obtained from a human donor who received an intestinal transplant. The CDR3 runs from the conserved cysteine through the conserved F or W. The D gene is left open where the match is weak. Clone size, where shown, is once, few, many, or a class for clones that have expanded.

J | size | V | D | CDR3 | DNA
TRBJ2-3 | once | TRBV5-1 | . | CASSPPGRGRVTDTQYF | TGCGCCAGCAGCCCCCCCGGGAGGGGGCGCGTGACAGATACGCAGTATTTT
TRBJ2-7 | . | TRBV18 | TRBD2 | CASSGSGGAQYEQYF | TGTGCCAGCTCCGGGAGCGGGGGGGCACAATACGAGCAGTACTTC
TRBJ2-7 | . | TRBV12-5 | TRBD2 | CASGSYLTSGVSYEQYF | TGTGCTAGTGGCTCTTACCTAACTAGCGGGGTCTCCTACGAGCAGTACTTC
TRBJ2-7 | . | TRBV12-2 | . | CASRLRSGACSYEQYF | TGTGCAAGTCGCTTACGTAGCGGGGCTTGCTCCTACGAGCAGTACTTC
TRBJ2-7 | . | TRBV9 | TRBD1 | CASSLLYSNRGLKYEQYF | TGTGCCAGCAGCTTACTATATTCTAACAGGGGTCTCAAGTACGAGCAGTACTTC
TRBJ2-2 | few | TRBV2 | . | CASSREQGNTGELFF | TGTGCCAGCAGCAGGGAACAGGGGAACACCGGGGAGCTGTTTTTT
TRBJ1-4 | . | TRBV11-3 | . | CASSLVDSSEKLFF | TGTGCCAGCAGCTTAGTGGACAGCAGTGAAAAACTGTTTTTT
TRBJ2-7 | few | TRBV10-1 | TRBD1 | CASSGGAPYEQYF | TGCGCCAGCTCAGGGGGCGCTCCCTACGAGCAGTACTTC
TRBJ1-3 | . | TRBV7-2 | . | CASSSVPGGNTIYF | TGTGCCAGCAGCTCCGTTCCGGGAGGAAACACCATATATTTT
TRBJ1-1 | few | TRBV9 | . | CASSPRGNTEAFF | TGTGCCAGCAGCCCTCGGGGGAACACTGAAGCTTTCTTT
TRBJ2-7 | . | TRBV10-2 | TRBD1 | CASSVKAGGYEQYF | TGCGCCAGCAGTGTGAAGGCAGGGGGTTACGAGCAGTACTTC
TRBJ1-2 | . | TRBV4-3 | . | CASSQVGTPPGTNYGYTF | TGCGCCAGCAGCCAGGTTGGGACACCCCCCGGAACAAACTATGGCTACACCTTC
TRBJ2-7 | . | TRBV6-5 | . | CASRRDSGSSYEQYF | TGTGCCAGCAGGCGAGATTCGGGTTCCTCCTACGAGCAGTACTTC
TRBJ1-5 | . | TRBV5-6 | . | CASSSKTDHSNQPQHF | TGTGCCAGCAGCTCCAAGACAGACCATAGCAATCAGCCCCAGCATTTT
TRBJ2-3 | . | TRBV10-3 | . | CATVDTRTFTDTQYF | TGTGCCACTGTGGACACTCGAACTTTCACAGATACGCAGTATTTT
TRBJ1-5 | . | TRBV6-5 | TRBD1 | CASSTRTGLGQPQHF | TGTGCCAGCAGTACCCGGACAGGTTTAGGACAGCCCCAGCATTTT
TRBJ2-3 | . | TRBV10-1 | TRBD1 | CASSDAQGAADTQYF | TGCGCCAGCAGTGACGCCCAGGGGGCCGCAGATACGCAGTATTTT
TRBJ2-1 | . | TRBV4-3 | TRBD2 | CASSQDPGWTSGGTNNEQFF | TGCGCCAGCAGCCAAGATCCGGGTTGGACTAGCGGGGGTACTAACAATGAGCAGTTCTTC
TRBJ1-5 | few | TRBV19 | TRBD1 | CASSIRGQGGSNQPQHF | TGTGCCAGTAGTATCCGGGGACAGGGGGGCAGCAATCAGCCCCAGCATTTT
TRBJ2-7 | once | TRBV11-2 | TRBD1 | CASSPGTGLYEQYF | TGTGCCAGCAGCCCCGGGACAGGTCTCTACGAGCAGTACTTC
TRBJ1-5 | . | TRBV2 | . | CASSLNRDQPQHF | TGTGCCAGCAGTTTAAACAGGGACCAGCCCCAGCATTTT
TRBJ1-2 | . | TRBV6-5 | . | CASMNGGHYGYTF | TGTGCCAGCATGAATGGGGGCCACTATGGCTACACCTTC
TRBJ1-1 | . | TRBV7-7 | . | CASSSDRNTEAFF | TGTGCCAGCAGTTCAGACAGAAACACTGAAGCTTTCTTT
TRBJ2-7 | . | TRBV11-2 | TRBD2 | CASSLALAGNAYEQYF | TGTGCCAGCAGCTTAGCGTTAGCGGGTAACGCCTACGAGCAGTACTTC
TRBJ2-7 | . | TRBV30 | TRBD2 | CAWSLAGGSLREQYF | TGTGCCTGGTCATTAGCGGGGGGTTCCCTTCGCGAGCAGTACTTC
TRBJ1-4 | few | TRBV5-6 | TRBD1 | CASSPRGRGGNEKLFF | TGTGCCAGCAGCCCCAGGGGGCGCGGGGGTAATGAAAAACTGTTTTTT
TRBJ2-5 | . | TRBV18 | . | CASSPGLPNSGQETQYF | TGTGCCAGCTCACCCGGACTACCCAACTCGGGGCAAGAGACCCAGTACTTC
TRBJ2-7 | . | TRBV7-6 | TRBD2 | CASSLGVAGNSYEQYF | TGTGCCAGCAGCTTAGGGGTAGCGGGTAACTCCTACGAGCAGTACTTC
TRBJ1-2 | . | TRBV5-6 | . | CASTLRGQPYGYTF | TGTGCCAGCACCCTGAGAGGACAGCCCTATGGCTACACCTTC
TRBJ2-7 | . | TRBV2 | . | CASSDVSGRSYEQYF | TGTGCCAGCAGTGACGTTTCAGGCCGCTCCTACGAGCAGTACTTC